These T cell receptor beta chains were read from a single sample in a study of T cells in localized non-small cell lung cancer. Sequenced by immunoSEQ multiplex PCR; TCRdb stores in-frame clones only, minus some. Found here are fewer than 25,000 clones, 70% to 90% of them singletons; the top ten hold approximately 5%. This specimen was peripheral blood, taken before any cancer treatment. The origin of the receptors is a male donor at least 60 years old with stage II squamous cell lung carcinoma. Both conserved end residues are part of each CDR3. The D gene is left open where the match is weak. Not all rows give a size; the values are once, few, many and, for expanded clones, a class.

V	J	D	size	CDR3	DNA
TRBV11-3	TRBJ2-7	TRBD1	NA	CASSPRQGIGSEQYF	TGTGCCAGCAGCCCGAGACAGGGGATAGGATCCGAGCAGTACTTC
TRBV5-1	TRBJ2-5	NA	NA	CASTSQPQETQYF	TGCGCCAGCACCTCCCAGCCCCAAGAGACCCAGTACTTC
TRBV27	TRBJ2-7	TRBD2	once	CASSLRPLGAGVGSYEQYF	TGTGCCAGCAGTTTAAGGCCCCTGGGAGCGGGGGTCGGTTCCTACGAGCAGTACTTC
TRBV6-5	TRBJ1-1	NA	NA	CASTSRTEAFF	TGTGCCAGCACCTCGCGAACTGAAGCTTTCTTT
TRBV28	TRBJ2-6	NA	NA	CASSFSGVGANVLTF	TGTGCCAGCAGTTTTTCAGGGGTTGGGGCCAACGTCCTGACTTTC
TRBV7-2	TRBJ2-3	TRBD2	NA	CASSLGGRTDTQYF	TGTGCCAGCAGCTTAGGCGGGAGGACGGATACGCAGTATTTT
TRBV11-2	TRBJ2-1	TRBD2	NA	CASSLSRLAGGGNEQFF	TGTGCCAGCAGCTTGTCAAGACTAGCGGGAGGAGGAAATGAGCAGTTCTTC
TRBV30	TRBJ1-5	NA	NA	CAWSVRGGTHQPQHF	TGTGCCTGGAGTGTGAGGGGGGGAACCCATCAGCCCCAGCATTTT
TRBV11-2	TRBJ2-7	TRBD1	few	CASSLGTGQAYEQYF	TGTGCCAGCAGCTTAGGGACGGGACAGGCCTACGAGCAGTACTTC
TRBV12-5	TRBJ1-1	TRBD1	NA	CASGPTGTGRLESVNTEAFF	TGTGCTAGTGGGCCCACCGGGACAGGTCGACTCGAATCGGTGAACACTGAAGCTTTCTTT
TRBV30	TRBJ2-1	NA	NA	CAWSVGSSYNEQFF	TGTGCCTGGAGTGTGGGGAGCTCCTACAATGAGCAGTTCTTC
TRBV7-8	TRBJ1-1	NA	NA	CASSPGTGITEAFF	TGTGCCAGCAGCCCCGGCACAGGGATAACTGAAGCTTTCTTT
TRBV5-1	TRBJ2-7	NA	NA	CASSSGGGSYEQYF	TGCGCCAGCAGCTCCGGCGGAGGCTCCTACGAGCAGTACTTC
TRBV7-2	TRBJ1-2	NA	NA	CASSRDISPGAAEGYTF	TGTGCCAGCAGCCGAGATATCTCGCCAGGGGCGGCTGAGGGCTACACCTTC
TRBV28	TRBJ1-5	TRBD1	few	CASSLLGTGMDSNQPQHF	TGTGCCAGCAGTTTACTCGGGACAGGGATGGATAGCAATCAGCCCCAGCATTTT
TRBV5-1	TRBJ2-5	TRBD2	NA	CASSAVAGEETQYF	TGCGCCAGCAGCGCCGTAGCGGGGGAAGAGACCCAGTACTTC
TRBV6-4	TRBJ2-7	NA	NA	CASSVKKAWLDEQYF	TGTGCCAGCAGTGTTAAAAAGGCTTGGTTGGACGAGCAGTACTTC
TRBV7-8	TRBJ1-1	NA	once	CASSPLRGDTEAFF	TGTGCCAGCAGCCCCCTTCGTGGAGACACTGAAGCTTTCTTT
TRBV15	TRBJ2-1	TRBD2	NA	CATSRDGAGAFYNEQFF	TGTGCCACCAGCAGAGATGGAGCGGGAGCCTTTTACAATGAGCAGTTCTTC
TRBV15	TRBJ1-5	NA	NA	CATSRDRFTGRSENQPQHF	TGTGCCACCAGCAGAGATCGGTTTACAGGGCGTTCGGAGAATCAGCCCCAGCATTTT
TRBV9	TRBJ2-1	TRBD2	NA	CASSVGAGAGNEQFF	TGTGCCAGCAGCGTAGGAGCGGGAGCAGGAAATGAGCAGTTCTTC
TRBV5-1	TRBJ2-2	TRBD2	NA	CASSLVARGPGLARPSGELFF	TGCGCCAGCAGCTTGGTCGCCCGGGGACCGGGACTAGCGAGACCATCCGGGGAGCTGTTTTTT
TRBV5-1	TRBJ2-3	TRBD2	NA	CASSPSLAGVTDTQYF	TGCGCCAGCAGCCCGAGCCTAGCGGGGGTCACAGATACGCAGTATTTT
TRBV28	TRBJ1-2	NA	NA	CASSRGQGNYGYTF	TGTGCCAGCAGTCGGGGGCAGGGTAACTATGGCTACACCTTC
TRBV5-6	TRBJ2-1	TRBD1	NA	CASSLTGASGNEQFF	TGTGCCAGCAGCTTGACAGGGGCCTCGGGAAATGAGCAGTTCTTC
TRBV10-3	TRBJ2-3	NA	NA	CAIRGTSTDTQYF	TGTGCCATCAGGGGAACTAGCACAGATACGCAGTATTTT
TRBV12-5	TRBJ1-1	NA	NA	CASGLTGITEAFF	TGTGCTAGTGGTTTGACGGGTATAACTGAAGCTTTCTTT
TRBV19	TRBJ1-1	TRBD1	NA	CASSNQGVSYAFF	TGTGCCAGTAGTAACCAGGGGGTTTCCTACGCTTTCTTT
TRBV7-3	TRBJ2-5	NA	NA	CASNQGEGETQYF	TGTGCCAGCAACCAGGGGGAGGGAGAGACCCAGTACTTC
TRBV19	TRBJ1-5	TRBD1	NA	CASSIPRGNHNQPQHF	TGTGCCAGTAGTATCCCCAGGGGGAACCACAATCAGCCCCAGCATTTT
TRBV5-6	TRBJ2-3	TRBD1	NA	CASSLLGTGGTDTQYF	TGTGCCAGCAGCTTGTTAGGGACAGGGGGCACAGATACGCAGTATTTT
TRBV7-2	TRBJ2-2	NA	NA	CASSPWALGSTGELFF	TGTGCCAGCAGCCCATGGGCCCTAGGCAGCACCGGGGAGCTGTTTTTT
TRBV9	TRBJ2-1	NA	NA	CASSVELPGQNEQFF	TGTGCCAGCAGCGTAGAACTCCCGGGGCAAAATGAGCAGTTCTTC
TRBV19	TRBJ2-1	TRBD2	NA	CASSIPVAGGATNQFF	TGTGCCAGTAGTATCCCTGTGGCGGGAGGCGCCACCAATCAGTTCTTC
TRBV30	TRBJ2-1	NA	NA	CAWSVRANEQFF	TGTGCCTGGAGTGTTAGGGCCAATGAGCAGTTCTTC
TRBV18	TRBJ1-1	TRBD1	NA	CASSPRTGMNTEAFF	TGTGCCAGCTCACCAAGGACAGGGATGAACACTGAAGCTTTCTTT
TRBV4-1	TRBJ2-5	TRBD2	NA	CASSQDVLAGGQETQYF	TGCGCCAGCAGCCAAGATGTGCTAGCGGGGGGCCAAGAGACCCAGTACTTC
TRBV7-3	TRBJ2-3	NA	NA	CASSPSKGTDTQYF	TGTGCCAGCAGCCCCAGTAAAGGGACAGATACGCAGTATTTT
TRBV18	TRBJ1-5	NA	NA	CASSQSLGNQPQHF	TGTGCCAGCTCCCAAAGCCTCGGCAATCAGCCCCAGCATTTT
TRBV7-2	TRBJ2-1	TRBD2	NA	CASSFGTSGLGDEQFF	TGTGCCAGCAGCTTCGGGACTAGCGGGTTGGGCGATGAGCAGTTCTTC
TRBV29-1	TRBJ1-1	NA	NA	CSVLTAKGLNTEAFF	TGCAGCGTCCTGACAGCAAAGGGGTTGAACACTGAAGCTTTCTTT
TRBV7-2	TRBJ1-3	NA	NA	CASGLSRGPGNTIYF	TGTGCCAGCGGACTTTCCAGGGGACCTGGAAACACCATATATTTT
TRBV30	TRBJ1-6	NA	NA	CAWSRQVNSPLHF	TGTGCCTGGAGTCGGCAGGTTAATTCACCCCTCCACTTT
TRBV6-4	TRBJ2-4	NA	few	CASSEGSLSKNIQYF	TGTGCCAGCAGTGAGGGTAGTCTCTCCAAAAACATTCAGTACTTC
TRBV4-2	TRBJ1-2	NA	NA	CASSQFTGTPLAYGYTF	TGTGCCAGCAGCCAATTTACCGGGACACCTTTGGCCTATGGCTACACCTTC